The 20 T cell receptor beta chains listed next were all sequenced from one sample in a study of sequential checkpoint blockade in melanoma. The treatment was: randomized to nivolumab then ipilimumab (arm A) or the reverse (arm B). The repertoire was sequenced with immunoSEQ multiplex PCR; TCRdb's copy has only in-frame clones and lacks some. This sample has more than 7,500 clones, with approximately 76% found just once. Sequences were derived from CD8+ T cells sorted from blood (inferred from file names), sampled from a patient given nivolumab and ipilimumab in sequence. The receptor source for this set is a human donor with melanoma.

The J gene is TRBJ2-7, the V gene TRBV29-1; tentatively, D is TRBD1 (5 bases). This CDR3 has 12 residues. Trimming removed 7 bases from V and 6 bases from J, with 16 bases in between. CDR1 is SQVTM, CDR2 ANQGSEA, per germline. CDR3 DNA: TGCAGCGCGATTCGCACAGGTGGCGAGCAGTACTTC. It specifies CSAIRTGGEQYF.

This clone was counted only a few times. The chain combines TRBV6-4 with TRBJ1-1; D call uncertain. The CDR3 sequence is 14 residues long. The germline V gene has CDR1 MRHNA and CDR2 SNTAGT. V lost 3 bases and J lost 1, with 9 bases in between. The CDR3 spells CASSEAAGNTEAFF. In DNA, the CDR3 is TGTGCCAGCAGTGAAGCCGCAGGGAACACTGAAGCTTTCTTT.

The chain carries TRBV19 and TRBJ2-1, with D possibly TRBD2 on 5 matching bases. Trimming shortened V by 6 bases and J by 7 bases, and 13 bases separated the two germline ends. Germline loops: CDR1 LNHDA, CDR2 SQIVND (reference sequence). The CDR3 is 13 residues long. CDR3 nucleotide sequence: TGTGCCAGTAGCCCACTAGGGTGGAATGAGCAGTTCTTC. The encoded protein is CASSPLGWNEQFF.

This clone was seen a handful of times. V is TRBV5-4 and J is TRBJ2-5; 8 positions match TRBD2. Germline V gene data show CDR1 as SGHNT and CDR2 as YYREEE (reference sequence). The CDR3 consists of 16 residues. V trimming: 7 bases; J trimming: 4 bases; junction bases outside the gene matches: 15. The DNA for the CDR3 is TGTGCCAGCGTCGGGGGGGTTGGGGGGACTGCAGAGACCCAGTACTTC. Translated, it gives CASVGGVGGTAETQYF.

The V gene is TRBV10-3, the J gene TRBJ2-7; 7 bases map to TRBD2. With V trimmed by 10 bases and J by 3 bases, 15 bases remained unmatched. The V gene's germline CDR1 is ENHRY and CDR2 SYGVKD. This CDR3 contains 15 residues. CDR3 protein: CATQDEGTNRYEQYF. In nucleotides, the CDR3 is TGTGCCACCCAGGACGAAGGGACTAATCGCTACGAGCAGTACTTC.

The rearrangement joins TRBV6-6 to TRBJ2-3; 7 positions agree with TRBD2. The ends lost 1 base at V and 4 bases at J; junction bases unmatched: 2. The CDR3 length is 14 residues. Germline CDR1 and CDR2: MNHNY and SVGAGI (reference sequence). CDR3 amino acids: CASSYWLAADTQYF. As DNA, the CDR3 is TGTGCCAGCAGTTACTGGCTAGCGGCAGATACGCAGTATTTT.

The chain has TRBV6-5 and TRBJ2-7; TRBD1 matches at 7 bases. Germline-derived CDR1 and CDR2 are MNHEY and SVGAGI. J lost 2 bases, V lost 6 bases, and 7 bases had no gene match. The CDR3 is 14 amino acids. This chain's CDR3 is CASRQRDSPYEQYF. The DNA for the CDR3 is TGTGCCAGCAGGCAACGGGACAGTCCCTACGAGCAGTACTTC.

This clone appeared a few times. J is TRBJ1-5 and V is TRBV30, with 8 bases lining up with TRBD1. Germline loops: CDR1 GTSNPN, CDR2 SVGIG (reference sequence). This CDR3 spans 15 amino acids. The trim removed 2 bases at V and 6 bases at J, leaving 9 bases unmatched. The CDR3 DNA is TGTGCCTGGAGTTTCCCGGGACAGGAGAGTCAGCCCCAGCATTTT. The encoded protein is CAWSFPGQESQPQHF.

This clone was seen a handful of times. The gene calls are TRBV7-9 and TRBJ2-5; TRBD1 aligns across 7 bases. The J call could be wrong; TRBJ2-7 is a better fit for the DNA end. The germline CDR1 and CDR2 sequences are SEHNR and FQNEAQ (reference sequence). The CDR3 runs 15 residues. The CDR3, as DNA: TGTGCCAGCAGCTTAGGCAGGACAGGCGGCCACGAGCAGTACTTC. Translation gives CASSLGRTGGHEQYF.

This clone is labeled medium-sized. J is TRBJ1-2 and V is TRBV12-5; 8 bases line up with TRBD1. CDR3 length: 14 residues. CDR1 LGHNT and CDR2 FRNRAP come from the germline V gene. With V trimmed by 4 bases and J by 8 bases, 9 bases remained unmatched. CDR3 in DNA: TGTGCTAGTGGTTCGACAGGGGAGTTCTACGGCTACACCTTC. It yields the protein CASGSTGEFYGYTF.

V usage is TRBV4-3 and J usage is TRBJ2-3; the D gene is possibly TRBD2 (5 bases). Germline V lookup: CDR1 LGHNA, CDR2 YSLEER. V lost 4 bases and J lost 1, with 15 bases in between. This CDR3 spans 16 amino acids. CDR3 in DNA: TGCGCCAGCAGCCTCCGGATGGGGAGTGGCACAGATACGCAGTATTTT. This sequence encodes CASSLRMGSGTDTQYF.

V usage is TRBV4-2 and J usage is TRBJ2-7; weak D call: TRBD2 (5 bases). Germline CDR1 reads LGHNA; CDR2 reads YNFKEQ. V was pared by 0 bases and J by 7 bases, with 25 bases between. CDR3 length: 18 amino acids. DNA of the CDR3: TGTGCCAGCAGCCAAGATATTTCTAGAGCCAAAATCCCGGGGGAGCAGTACTTC. It codes for CASSQDISRAKIPGEQYF.

Of note for this clone: One end of the junction is discordant with germline, which a read error may explain. The genes are TRBV4-1 and TRBJ1-1; TRBD1 might be the D (5 bases). In germline, CDR1 is MGHRA, CDR2 YSYEKL. This CDR3 comprises 15 residues. CDR3 nucleotides: TGCGCCAGCAGCCAAGGACCTCAGGGAAGCACTGAAGCTTCCTTT. It encodes CASSQGPQGSTEASF.

This sequence joins TRBV28 and TRBJ1-2; TRBD1 aligns across 9 bases. Germline-derived CDR1 and CDR2 are MDHEN and SYDVKM. Unmatched junction bases numbered 8, after V lost 8 bases and J lost 4 bases. This CDR3 spans 14 amino acids. CDR3 loop: CASHHGTGSYGYTF. CDR3 bases: TGTGCCAGCCACCACGGGACAGGGTCCTATGGCTACACCTTC.

The gene calls are TRBV7-9 and TRBJ2-7, with 12 bases identical to TRBD1. The CDR3 contains 16 residues. V lost 5 bases and J lost 6; bases outside the gene matches: 11. Germline lookup yields CDR1 SEHNR and CDR2 FQNEAQ (reference sequence). The CDR3 region has the DNA TGTGCCAGCAGCCACCCCTCGGGACAGGGGGCGCCCGAGCAGTACTTC. Residues: CASSHPSGQGAPEQYF.

The chain combines TRBV5-6 with TRBJ2-1; maybe TRBD1 (6 bases). There are 15 residues in the CDR3. The V and J ends lost 0 bases and 8 bases respectively, with 15 bases between them. Looked up from germline, CDR1 is SGHDT and CDR2 is YYEEEE. This chain's CDR3 is CASSLGAAQGYEQFF. The CDR3 coding sequence is TGTGCCAGCAGCTTGGGGGCGGCACAGGGTTATGAGCAGTTCTTC.

This clone came up a few times. An end of the junction differs from the germline gene, which may be a read error. The chain carries TRBV10-3 and TRBJ2-7, with TRBD2 as a possible D gene (6 bases). The germline V gene has CDR1 ENHRY and CDR2 SYGVKD. The CDR3 is 14 residues long. The CDR3 nucleotides are TGTGCCAGCAGTGGCGTCGGGAGCTCCTACGAGCAGTACTTC. This encodes CASSGVGSSYEQYF.

The V and J genes are TRBV30 and TRBJ1-2; the D gene is possibly TRBD1 (6 bases). Trimming left V 1 base short and J 4 bases short, with 13 bases between. This CDR3 spans 14 amino acids. Germline V CDR1 and CDR2: GTSNPN, SVGIG (reference sequence). The DNA for the CDR3 is TGTGCCTGGAGTGCGGGGGGCTACAGCTATGGCTACACCTTC. This sequence encodes CAWSAGGYSYGYTF.

The chain combines TRBV7-9 with TRBJ2-7; D is uncertain. The germline V gene has CDR1 SEHNR and CDR2 FQNEAQ (reference sequence). The CDR3 totals 13 residues. Trimming cost V 2 bases and J 2 bases, with 7 bases left between them. The CDR3 DNA is TGTGCCAGCAGCTTATACGGTCCCTACGAGCAGTACTTC. It yields the protein CASSLYGPYEQYF.

In this sample, this clone turned up a few times. This sequence joins TRBV27 and TRBJ2-1, with 8 bases aligning to TRBD2. CDR1 and CDR2 from the germline V gene are MNHEY and SMNVEV (reference sequence). Trimming removed 3 bases from V and 12 bases from J; junction bases left unmatched: 10. CDR3 length: 14 residues. CDR3 residues: CASSFGAGGNMQFF. The CDR3, as DNA: TGTGCCAGCAGTTTTGGGGCGGGAGGCAACATGCAGTTCTTC.